These 9 T cell receptor beta chains were all obtained from the same sample, sequenced in a study of shared clonotypes between healthy human individuals (dated by TCRdb to between 2020 and 2021). The library was made by the immunoSEQ multiplex PCR assay. TCRdb stores this immuneACCESS table with in-frame sequences only. Part of the clones is absent; in the studies checked, under half of the shortfall reflects unresolved V genes, and no reason is known for the rest. In all, the sample holds about half a million clones, and 79% of those were seen once. Jointly, the top ten make up 10% to 15% of the sample. Sample: PBMCs. The receptors stem from a woman aged 40 to 50 in good health. Some clones in this sample may be carry-over from other donors' samples.

This chain joins TRBV15 and TRBJ2-3; 10 nucleotides agree with TRBD2. V gave up 4 bases and J gave up 1 base; unmatched junction bases: 5. Per the germline V gene, CDR1 is LNHNV and CDR2 is YYDKDF (reference sequence). This CDR3 is built from 16 residues. CDR3 in DNA: TGTGCCACCAGCACCCTTCTAGCGGGGGGCACAGATACGCAGTATTTT. This encodes CATSTLLAGGTDTQYF.

The V call is TRBV7-2, the J call TRBJ2-5, with 9 bases matching TRBD1. Trimming at V came to 5 bases and at J to 5 bases, leaving 6 bases not matched to a gene. The germline V gene encodes CDR1 SGHTA and CDR2 FQGNSA. The CDR3 runs to 14 residues. The CDR3 sequence: CASSNDRGKETQYF. The CDR3 coding sequence is TGTGCCAGCAGCAATGACAGGGGGAAGGAGACCCAGTACTTC.

This chain links TRBV2 with TRBJ1-5; D gene unclear. From germline, CDR1 is SNHLY and CDR2 FYNNEI. CDR3 size: 15 residues. V lost 1 base to trimming and J lost 1 base, with 8 bases between them. CDR3 in DNA: TGTGCCAGCAGTGAAGGGAGGGTGAGCAATCAGCCCCAGCATTTT. This codes for CASSEGRVSNQPQHF.

Turning to this clone: Mismatch with germline at one junction end may stem from a read error. J is TRBJ1-1 and V is TRBV18, with D unclear. CDR1 is KGHSH, CDR2 LQKENI, per germline. This CDR3 comprises 13 residues. CDR3 protein: CVSSPGGRTEAFF. CDR3 coding DNA: TGTGTCAGCTCACCCGGCGGGCGCACTGAAGCTTTCTTT. Full variable domain (outside the CDR3, taken from reference TRBV18 and TRBJ1-1): NAGVMQNPRHLVRRRGQEARLRCSPMKGHSHVYWYRQLPEEGLKFMVYLQKENIIDESGMPKERFSAEFPKEGPSILRIQQVVRGDSAAYFCVSSPGGRTEAFFGQGTRLTVV.

The J gene is TRBJ1-5, the V gene TRBV6-5, with D perhaps matching TRBD1 (6 bases). The CDR3 extends over 13 amino acids. The V and J ends lost 6 bases and 3 bases respectively, with 9 bases between them. Germline V gene lookup returns CDR1 MNHEY and CDR2 SVGAGI. In DNA, the CDR3 is TGTGCCAGCAGGCAGGGGTACAATCAGCCCCAGCATTTT. Translating gives CASRQGYNQPQHF.

The sample holds one count of this clone. The chain employs TRBV5-1 and TRBJ2-7; tentatively, D is TRBD1 or TRBD2 (5 bases each). The CDR3 totals 15 residues. V was trimmed by 4 bases and J by 5 bases, leaving 19 bases between them. The germline CDR1 and CDR2 sequences are SGHRS and YFSETQ. CDR3 sequence reads: CASSHTGLGANEQYF. For the CDR3, the DNA is TGCGCCAGCAGCCACACGGGCCTCGGGGCCAACGAGCAGTACTTC.

The gene calls are TRBV19 and TRBJ2-7; the D gene could be TRBD1 or TRBD2 (5 bases each). V lost 5 bases and J lost 6, with 17 bases in between. The germline gives CDR1 LNHDA, CDR2 SQIVND (reference sequence). CDR3 size: 14 residues. The CDR3 spells CASSPRDASLEQYF. The CDR3 region has the DNA TGTGCCAGTAGTCCTCGGGACGCATCCCTCGAGCAGTACTTC.

As for this clone: The sample has other DNA sequences that encode this CDR3 too. This chain uses TRBV5-4 with TRBJ2-3, with TRBD2 matching 8 bases. This CDR3 is 14 amino acids long. Germline CDR1 reads SGHNT; CDR2 reads YYREEE (reference sequence). J gave up 3 bases and V 2 bases, and 2 bases lay outside the gene matches. The CDR3 is CASSLAGVTDTQYF. The CDR3 DNA reads TGTGCCAGCAGCTTAGCGGGAGTGACAGATACGCAGTATTTT.

This chain connects TRBV28 to TRBJ2-7; tentatively, D is TRBD2 (5 bases). Germline V gene lookup returns CDR1 MDHEN and CDR2 SYDVKM. The length of the CDR3 is 14 residues. The V gene lost 3 bases and the J gene lost 4 bases, with 13 bases spanning the gap. The CDR3 here is CASSFSSGRYEQYF. The CDR3 nucleotides are TGTGCCAGCAGTTTTTCCAGCGGTAGGTACGAGCAGTACTTC.